This T cell receptor beta chain was documented in a study of blood T cell repertoires in COVID-19. On the study more broadly: The United States, Italy and Spain supplied acute and convalescent COVID-19 samples.

The CDR3 has 16 residues. Germline loops: CDR1 MNHEY, CDR2 SMNVEV (reference sequence). Trimming stripped 4 bases from V and 8 bases from J, with 23 bases between. Under the authors' procedure: Estimation of nucleated cell counts relied on the amplification of reference gene primers. TCRdb keeps only in-frame clones here, not all; method: immunoSEQ multiplex PCR. The V and J calls and clone size are taken from that table; D and trimming were inferred from the DNA. Found here are 250,000 to 400,000 clones, 90% of them singletons; the top ten hold 2.5% to 3.5%. The sequenced sample consisted of peripheral blood. This sequence was found in a woman in her 30s with COVID-19, enrolled during active disease. The chain joins TRBV27 to TRBJ1-2, with unresolved D. The DNA of the CDR3 is TGTGCCAGCAGTTCACCCGACGGACTCCACTCAACGGGCTACACCTTC. It yields the protein CASSSPDGLHSTGYTF.